A single T cell receptor beta chain is shown here with its context. Its antigen is unknown. This CDR3 has 13 residues. The germline gives CDR1 SGHTA, CDR2 FQGNSA. With 1 base removed from V and 6 bases from J, the gap between germline ends came to 7 bases. The sample belongs to a study of T cells after posttransplantation cyclophosphamide. Study results and caveats: TRB clonality was highly associated with recipient CMV seropositivity and reactivation. Tissue-infiltrating T cells from skin or gut overlapped little with blood T cells. Donor-recipient repertoire similarity was low at 1-2 months, rising over year one.

Cyclophosphamide on days +3 and +4 followed busulfan-fludarabine conditioning and a marrow graft. Libraries were prepared by immunoSEQ multiplex PCR; TCRdb keeps only in-frame clonotypes and omits some of them. There are some 7,100 clones in the sample; 80% to 90% occur only once, and 15% to 20% lies in the top ten. The sequence came from a female patient between 40 and 50 years old who received an allogeneic stem cell transplant from a related donor, was CMV-positive, and had no GVHD. Some T cells may arise from the graft donor. The chain has TRBV7-2 and TRBJ2-1; D may be TRBD1 (6 bases). The material was CD4+ T cells sorted from blood, obtained around 1,200 days after allogeneic stem cell transplant with posttransplant cyclophosphamide. CDR3 nucleotide sequence: TGTGCCAGCAGCTTAGGACAGGCCAATGAGCAGTTCTTC. Encoded protein: CASSLGQANEQFF.